This T cell receptor beta chain was documented in a study of T cell changes during pregnancy in multiple sclerosis. Measured with immunoSEQ multiplex PCR; TCRdb has only the in-frame clones, and not every one. The sample yields roughly 89,000 clones, about 93% seen once. The germline gives CDR1 WNHNN, CDR2 SYGVQD (reference sequence). With 2 bases clipped from V and 10 bases from J, the junction kept 5 bases outside the gene matches. CDR3 length: 13 amino acids. The chain is built from TRBV10-1 and TRBJ2-1; 7 bases map to TRBD1. This sequence originates from a female donor with multiple sclerosis, enrolled in a pregnancy study. Sample: peripheral blood, taken in the first trimester of pregnancy. The CDR3 region is CASSETGEVEQFF. The CDR3 bases are TGCGCCAGCAGTGAGACAGGGGAAGTCGAGCAGTTCTTC.